Listed here are 21 T cell receptor beta chains from one sample, sequenced in a study of shared clonotypes between healthy human individuals. Sequenced by immunoSEQ multiplex PCR; TCRdb stores in-frame clones only, minus some. The sample holds hundreds of thousands of clones, roughly 73% seen once. The sample taken for sequencing was memory CD4+ T cells sorted from blood. The subset: CD45RA-negative fraction. The receptors stem from a woman aged 25 to 45 in good health.

The chain carries TRBV19 and TRBJ1-2, with D tentatively TRBD1 (5 bases). CDR1 and CDR2 from the germline V gene are LNHDA and SQIVND (reference sequence). The V and J ends lost 6 bases and 3 bases respectively, with 14 bases between them. This CDR3 region has 14 residues. The CDR3: CASRNTGDYYGYTF. CDR3 sequence (DNA): TGTGCCAGTAGGAATACAGGAGACTACTATGGCTACACCTTC.

This chain uses TRBV16 with TRBJ2-6; TRBD1 matches 8 bases. The V gene end was trimmed by 8 bases and the J gene end by 2 bases; junction bases not matched to a gene: 8. The CDR3 totals 16 residues. CDR1 KGHSY and CDR2 FQNENV come from the germline V gene. CDR3: CASGGQGVAGANVLTF. DNA for the CDR3: TGTGCCAGCGGAGGACAGGGTGTTGCTGGGGCCAACGTCCTGACTTTC.

The V and J genes are TRBV18 and TRBJ1-5, with D uncertain. The CDR3 has 16 residues. The germline V gene has CDR1 KGHSH and CDR2 LQKENI. The V end lost 0 bases, the J end lost 3 bases, and 12 bases lay between the germline ends. The CDR3 here is CASSPPEGTPNQPQHF. CDR3 bases: TGTGCCAGCTCACCACCCGAGGGAACTCCCAATCAGCCCCAGCATTTT.

The chain links TRBV28 to TRBJ2-5; weak D call: TRBD1 (7 bases). With 8 bases removed from V and 5 bases from J, the gap between germline ends came to 18 bases. Germline assignment: CDR1 MDHEN and CDR2 SYDVKM. The CDR3 has 14 amino acids. The chain's CDR3 is CASGLQGGIETQYF. The CDR3 DNA reads TGTGCCAGCGGCCTCCAGGGGGGAATCGAGACCCAGTACTTC. The entire variable domain, with the rest obtained from reference TRBV28 and TRBJ2-5, is as follows: DVKVTQSSRYLVKRTGEKVFLECVQDMDHENMFWYRQDPGLGLRLIYFSYDVKMKEKGDIPEGYSVSREKKERFSLILESASTNQTSMYLCASGLQGGIETQYFGPGTRLLVL.

The chain combines TRBV28 with TRBJ2-7; TRBD2 matches at 9 bases. The CDR3 is made up of 16 amino acids. The trim removed 4 bases at V and 3 bases at J, leaving 10 bases unmatched. CDR1 and CDR2 (germline): MDHEN, SYDVKM. The CDR3 here is CASSSPSSGSVYEQYF. CDR3 nucleotide sequence: TGTGCCAGCAGTTCCCCGAGTAGCGGGAGCGTCTACGAGCAGTACTTC.

As DNA, the CDR3 is TGTGCCAGCAGCCAACAAATGGGAACTCGGGATACGCAGTATTTT. This encodes CASSQQMGTRDTQYF. This chain joins TRBV14 and TRBJ2-3; the D is unclear. V lost 2 bases and J lost 6, with 15 bases in between. CDR1 SGHDN and CDR2 FVKESK come from the germline V gene. The CDR3 is 15 amino acids.

The chain employs TRBV28 and TRBJ2-2; 8 bases agree with TRBD2. Trimming cost V 5 bases and J 1 base; bases outside gene matches: 6. The CDR3 sequence is 16 residues long. Germline-derived CDR1 and CDR2 are MDHEN and SYDVKM. In nucleotides, the CDR3 is TGTGCCAGCAGTATTGGGACTAGGGTGAACACCGGGGAGCTGTTTTTT. Translation gives CASSIGTRVNTGELFF. The full variable domain, in which reference TRBV28 and TRBJ2-2 provide the parts outside the CDR3, is DVKVTQSSRYLVKRTGEKVFLECVQDMDHENMFWYRQDPGLGLRLIYFSYDVKMKEKGDIPEGYSVSREKKERFSLILESASTNQTSMYLCASSIGTRVNTGELFFGEGSRLTVL.

The rearrangement links TRBV10-3 to TRBJ2-3; D might be TRBD1 (5 bases). Germline V gene data show CDR1 as ENHRY and CDR2 as SYGVKD. The V end was cut by 4 bases, the J end by 2 bases, with 10 bases between. The CDR3 spans 14 residues. Here the CDR3 reads CAISVSDTTDTQYF. The CDR3 nucleotides are TGTGCCATCAGTGTGTCGGACACCACAGATACGCAGTATTTT.

The J gene is TRBJ2-5, the V gene TRBV18, with TRBD1 matching 8 bases. Germline V CDR1 and CDR2: KGHSH, LQKENI. J gave up 4 bases and V 3 bases, and 7 bases lay outside the gene matches. The CDR3 covers 15 residues. CDR3 in DNA: TGTGCCAGCTCACCCGCCCGGACAGGGAGAGAGACCCAGTACTTC. The encoded protein is CASSPARTGRETQYF.

Of note for this clone: A far larger clone is off by one base, so a read error is likely. Within the sample, other DNA sequences also encode this same CDR3. The gene calls are TRBV25-1 and TRBJ1-5; no firm D call. Germline V lookup: CDR1 MGHDK, CDR2 SYGVNS. The CDR3 runs to 13 residues. CDR3 in DNA: TGCGCCAGCAGTGAGGGAAACAATCAGCCCCAGCATTTT. It codes for CASSEGNNQPQHF.

The V and J genes are TRBV5-1 and TRBJ1-5, with D possibly being TRBD1 (6 bases). The V gene's germline CDR1 is SGHRS and CDR2 YFSETQ. V shed 0 bases and J shed 8 bases, with 15 bases lying between them. CDR3 length: 15 amino acids. The CDR3 DNA reads TGCGCCAGCAGCTTGGTGGGGGGCCGTGATGAGCCCCAGCATTTT. Translated: CASSLVGGRDEPQHF.

V is TRBV5-1 and J is TRBJ2-3, with TRBD2 as a possible D gene (6 bases). This CDR3 is 14 amino acids long. In germline, CDR1 is SGHRS, CDR2 YFSETQ. Trimming cost V 7 bases and J 1 base, with 13 bases left between them. CDR3 in amino acids: CASRSQRGTDTQYF. In DNA, the CDR3 is TGCGCCAGCCGGAGCCAGCGGGGCACAGATACGCAGTATTTT.

Of note for this clone: This sequence may be a read error, since a much larger clone differs from it by one base. The sample contains more than one DNA sequence encoding this CDR3. The chain links TRBV13 to TRBJ2-7; no definite D call. The V and J ends lost 0 bases and 3 bases respectively, with 3 bases between them. This CDR3 is 12 amino acids long. Looked up from germline, CDR1 is PRHDT and CDR2 is FYEKMQ (reference sequence). The CDR3: CASSLGGYEQYF. The CDR3 DNA sequence: TGTGCCAGCAGCTTAGGAGGCTACGAGCAGTACTTC.

The sample holds many counts of this clone. The CDR3 sequence is CASTLHKTQYF. The CDR3 bases are TGTGCCAGCACTCTCCACAAGACCCAGTACTTC. The V gene is TRBV7-2, the J gene TRBJ2-5; D not resolved. V lost 7 bases to trimming and J lost 6 bases, with 9 bases between them. The V gene's germline CDR1 is SGHTA and CDR2 FQGNSA. This CDR3 region has 11 residues. The complete variable domain, with remaining parts taken from reference TRBV7-2 and TRBJ2-5, reads GAGVSQSPSNKVTEKGKDVELRCDPISGHTALYWYRQSLGQGLEFLIYFQGNSAPDKSGLPSDRFSAERTGGSVSTLTIQRTQQEDSAVYLCASTLHKTQYFGPGTRLLVL.

This clone came up once. This chain links TRBV5-1 with TRBJ2-5, with 11 bases fitting TRBD2. V dropped 2 bases and J dropped 10; count of bases not matched to a gene: 13. There are 16 residues in the CDR3. CDR1 is SGHRS and CDR2 is YFSETQ in the germline V gene. The CDR3 DNA sequence: TGCGCCAGCAGCTTTCCGGGACTAGCGGATCCCGGGGACCAGTACTTC. It specifies CASSFPGLADPGDQYF.

The CDR3 bases are TGTGCCAGCAGCGTAGACCCGGGAGGATTGGAAGGAGAGACCCAGTACTTC. It yields the protein CASSVDPGGLEGETQYF. This sequence joins TRBV9 and TRBJ2-5; 7 bases line up with TRBD2. The J segment lost 4 bases and the V segment lost 0 bases, leaving 12 bases of the junction unmatched. Germline lookup yields CDR1 SGDLS and CDR2 YYNGEE. The CDR3 contains 17 residues.

The CDR3 region is CASSELAGPETQYF. DNA of the CDR3: TGTGCCAGCAGTGAACTAGCGGGGCCGGAGACCCAGTACTTC. The chain carries TRBV6-1 and TRBJ2-5; 9 nucleotides line up with TRBD2. The V and J ends lost 2 bases and 5 bases, in that order; junction bases with no gene match: 3. Germline CDR1 is MNHNS and CDR2 is SASEGT. The CDR3 length is 14 residues.

The gene calls are TRBV4-1 and TRBJ1-5; the D is unclear. Germline values: CDR1 MGHRA, CDR2 YSYEKL. V gave up 4 bases and J gave up 3 bases, with 10 bases separating them. The CDR3 consists of 14 residues. Here the CDR3 reads CASSRLGFNQPQHF. In nucleotides, the CDR3 is TGCGCCAGCAGCCGATTAGGCTTCAATCAGCCCCAGCATTTT.

The gene calls are TRBV30 and TRBJ2-7, with TRBD2 identical over 11 bases. Trimming removed 0 bases from V and 4 bases from J; junction bases left unmatched: 11. This CDR3 has 17 residues. Germline CDR1 is GTSNPN and CDR2 is SVGIG (reference sequence). The CDR3 sequence: CAWSVIGASGRKYEQYF. In DNA form, the CDR3 reads TGTGCCTGGAGTGTAATTGGGGCTAGCGGGAGGAAGTACGAGCAGTACTTC.

The chain joins TRBV4-1 to TRBJ2-5; D perhaps matches TRBD1 (6 bases). Trimming shortened V by 4 bases and J by 3 bases, and 15 bases separated the two germline ends. The CDR3 loop spans 15 amino acids. Germline values: CDR1 MGHRA, CDR2 YSYEKL. The CDR3 loop reads CASSLTWTAEETQYF. The CDR3 DNA follows: TGCGCCAGCAGCCTTACTTGGACAGCCGAAGAGACCCAGTACTTC.

The gene calls are TRBV27 and TRBJ2-2; TRBD1 is a possible D gene (6 bases). Germline assignment: CDR1 MNHEY and CDR2 SMNVEV (reference sequence). The CDR3 has 16 residues. Trimming cost V 5 bases and J 0 bases, with 13 bases left between them. As DNA, the CDR3 is TGTGCCAGCAGTCGCAGGGGATTCGCGAACACCGGGGAGCTGTTTTTT. It translates to CASSRRGFANTGELFF.